This T cell receptor beta chain was observed in a study of low-dose radiotherapy and immunotherapy resistance in tumors (dated by TCRdb to between 2022 and 2023). For the study in its entirety: Cohort 1 received 0.5 Gy per fraction every 2 weeks, with a prescribed total PTV dose of 6.5 Gy. For Cohort 2, the dose was 1 Gy per fraction given every two weeks, adding up to 13 Gy in total across 26 weeks. Nivolumab and ipilimumab were both given intravenously, with nivolumab at a 240 mg flat dose every two weeks and ipilimumab at 1 mg/kg every six weeks. Every two weeks, patients got intravenous cyclophosphamide at 200 mg/m2, given one day ahead of each radiation and immunotherapy administration. Starting on cycle 1 day 1, patients took 300 mg of aspirin by mouth once daily for four cycles. The trial did not randomize participants into treatment groups. Eight patients were included in the translational analysis: three from the first dose cohort and the first five from the second dose cohort.

Reading from cysteine to phenylalanine, the CDR3 counts 13 amino acids. The entry retains the CDR3 DNA only, 39 bases that are in frame from base 1. Germline trimming: 0 bases from V, 5 bases from J; junction bases outside gene matches: 0. As encoded in the germline V gene (reference sequence), CDR1 is LNHDA while CDR2 is SQIVND. Read against the paper, the sample's time point label means: after trial treatment. This sample's treatment or condition label indicates: LDRT plus nivolumab, ipilimumab, low-dose cyclophosphamide and aspirin (RACIN trial). Donors were enrolled in RACIN, a single-arm phase I dose-escalation trial in which nivolumab, ipilimumab, aspirin, low-dose cyclophosphamide and low-dose radiotherapy were combined. Patients were eligible if they had advanced solid tumors that were TIL-negative. This clonotype was picked up many times. Which antigen it targets is not known. Within one base of it there is no much larger clone, and no base qualities were kept.

Sequenced on an Illumina HiSeq 2500. First-strand cDNA was synthesized using Superscript III and a set of TRAV- and TRBV-specific primers, so that both TCRalpha and TCRbeta chains were covered. TCRs were amplified with Phusion for around 18 PCR cycles using a constant-region primer together with the adapter attached to the V primers. The isolated mRNA was amplified using the MessageAmp II aRNA Amplification Kit, with in vitro transcription performed for around 16 hours at 37 degrees C. The Dynabeads mRNA DIRECT Purification Kit was used to isolate the mRNA for TCR sequencing. Indexed Illumina adapters were added in a second Phusion PCR of about 26 cycles, and the PCR products were purified with AMPure XP beads. As for the original processing: Using custom Perl scripts, TCR sequences that encoded the same protein were pooled, out-of-frame sequences were dropped, and the abundance of each clonotype was calculated. TCR sequences supported by only a single read were excluded from analysis. Repertoire metrics included Shannon entropy, Gini index, clonality, richness, and frequency of TCRs shared between repertoires. TCRdb reworked the public reads: Q25 trimming with fastp, MiXCR clone assembly, productive beta chains retained. All rows with the same CDR3 protein become a single entry with the most common DNA and genes. The V and J calls and clone size come from TCRdb's table, not from the authors' own analysis. The sample table lists approximately 46,000 distinct CDR3 sequences, less than 30% of them with a count of one. The biggest ten clones account for around a tenth of the sample.

The sequence links TRBV19 to TRBJ1-1; TRBD1 agrees with 7 junctional bases. This sequence was found in a male donor with prostate cancer. The material sequenced was PBMCs, taken after low-dose radiotherapy plus immunotherapy. The base sequence is TGTGCCAGTAGTATAGACAGGGGGACTGAAGCTTTCTTT. The translation is CASSIDRGTEAFF.